This paragraph reports one T cell receptor beta chain. This entry belongs to a study of cytomegalovirus exposure and HLA in healthy donors. The CDR3 has 13 residues. Germline CDR1 reads SQVTM; CDR2 reads ANQGSEA. Between the trimmed V and J ends, which lost 5 bases and 4 bases, there was a span of 14 bases. PCR involved 60 Vbeta and 13 Jbeta primers. Here immunoSEQ multiplex PCR was the method, and the copy in TCRdb shows in-frame clones only, minus some. This table holds about 140,000 clones, approximately 80% found once. The receptor was isolated from a man aged 25 to 40 in good health and CMV-seronegative. The V and J genes are TRBV29-1 and TRBJ1-2, with D unclear. Sample: PBMCs. CDR3 region: CSVLFQNTYGYTF. DNA of the CDR3: TGCAGCGTTTTATTCCAGAACACCTATGGCTACACCTTC. Together with reference TRBV29-1 and TRBJ1-2, the CDR3 gives the full variable domain: SAVISQKPSRDICQRGTSLTIQCQVDSQVTMMFWYRQQPGQSLTLIATANQGSEATYESGFVIDKFPISRPNLTFSTLTVSNMSPEDSSIYLCSVLFQNTYGYTFGSGTRLTVV.